This TCR beta chain comes out of a study of shared clonotypes between healthy human individuals (TCRdb year 2020). With regard to the full study: The cohort included three men and a couple of women between 18 and 49 years of age. For each donor, three plates each were used for CD4 naive and CD4 memory, two plates were used for CD8 naive, and one plate was used for CD8 memory. To estimate repertoire size and how much clonotypes are shared between individuals, the study performed deep sequencing of blood TCR repertoires from about 5 healthy adults. To increase sequencing depth and limit assay-specific biases, different laboratories used diverse techniques to prepare libraries and sequence TCR repertoires. Each donor's leukapheresis produced roughly between roughly 0.9 and 8.9 billion PBMCs.

Using the deep immunoSEQ assay, TCR CDR3 regions were amplified from genomic DNA by multiplex PCR. Genomic DNA extracted from each cell subset was distributed evenly over all wells of several immunoSEQ 96-well plates, and each plate served as one replicate. For sorted subsets, roughly 200 ng of genomic DNA, equivalent to 25,000 to 30,000 T cell genomes, went into each replicate PCR. Purified libraries were quantified with a Qubit 3.0 fluorometer, sized on a Bioanalyzer 2100, and re-quantified with the KAPA Library Quantification kit. Every immunoSEQ 96-well plate was sequenced on a separate single-read 150-cycle Illumina NextSeq 550 flow cell. As for how the authors treated the data: Because the immunoSEQ output held only junctional sequences and lacked quality scores, the filtering could not match the filtering applied to full-length reads. To assign V/J genes and CDR3, sequences were annotated against IMGT germline references using PyIR, a Python wrapper for IgBLAST v1.9. Reads with weak V/J assignments (E-value above 1e-6), missing CDR3, stop codons, out-of-frame junctions, or ambiguous translated residues were removed. V3J clonotypes were defined as sequences sharing an identical inferred V gene, J gene, and CDR3 amino acid sequence. To compute the percentage overlap between repertoires, the number of shared unique clonotypes was divided by the size of the smaller repertoire. Three approaches were used to assess repertoire richness: RTK rarefaction, the Chao1 estimator, and Recon v2.1 estimates of unobserved clonotypes. Generation probabilities were computed with OLGA for all TCRbeta clonotypes obtained by the gDNA method from several donors. Entries here come from immuneACCESS through TCRdb and include only in-frame sequences with V and J called. Some clones fail to appear in such tables; in the studies checked, an unresolved V gene covers under half of the shortfall, and the cause of the remainder is unknown. The V and J calls and clone size come from that table; D and trimming were worked out from the DNA. Within this sample are around 2.1 million clones, with 85% to 95% of them counted one time only. The ten top clones hold about 1.5% of the sample.

For this clone: Its antigen is not yet known. One base away there is no much larger clone; base qualities are not given.

CD8 naive samples were obtained by positive selection for CCR7 among CD45RO-negative cells, yielding a CD45RA+CCR7+ population from which TemRA cells were excluded. Donors were healthy HIV-negative adults with no recently reported acute infections or vaccinations. All donors were Caucasian adults living in Nashville, Tennessee, USA. After blood collection by leukapheresis, PBMCs were isolated using Ficoll-Histopaque density gradient centrifugation and then cryopreserved in the vapor phase of liquid nitrogen. Purity and quantity of every magnetically sorted T cell population were checked by analytical flow cytometry. Genomic DNA was isolated from each sorted fraction and quantified by UV absorbance on a Nanodrop 2000c. Results the study describes overall, beyond this receptor: Sampling was restricted to blood, and TCR repertoires in tissues likely differ from the TCR repertoires found in blood. Incomplete sequencing was indicated by rarefaction of sorted-subset datasets, despite the large sequencing depth. Because the study included only a small number of donors, the genetic and exposure-history diversity represented was limited. Across a handful of donors, around 5% of naive CD4, approximately 3.5% of naive CD8, under 2.5% of memory CD4, and roughly 0.4% of memory CD8 clonotypes were shared. Pairwise subsampling led to the expectation that sequencing depth would affect the degree of clonotype sharing among donors. Larger estimated clonotype richness was generally found for naive subsets than for memory subsets. Higher generation probabilities were observed for clonotypes shared by all four sorted-subset donors than for non-shared clonotypes.

Sample: naive CD8+ T cells from PBMCs. The sample's cell subset or site, from its label and the paper: CD45RA+CCR7+. This clonotype was sampled from a man aged 18 to 30 in good health. Some clones in this sample may be carry-over from other donors' samples.

The CDR3 protein sequence reads: CASSLVPGGLYEQYF. The sequenced DNA is TGTGCCAGCAGTTTAGTTCCGGGGGGTCTCTACGAGCAGTACTTC. The chain is made from TRBV28 and TRBJ2-7, and TRBD2 matches 7 of the central bases. As encoded in the germline V gene, CDR1 is MDHEN while CDR2 is SYDVKM. Inclusive of the bounding cysteine and phenylalanine, the CDR3 is 15 residues long. The read is trimmed to its CDR3 DNA, 45 bases read in frame from base 1. Compared with germline, V lacks 2 bases and J lacks 3 bases; bases without a gene match: 7. Full variable domain (CDR3 extended with the reference TRBV28 and TRBJ2-7 proteins): DVKVTQSSRYLVKRTGEKVFLECVQDMDHENMFWYRQDPGLGLRLIYFSYDVKMKEKGDIPEGYSVSREKKERFSLILESASTNQTSMYLCASSLVPGGLYEQYFGPGTRLTVT.